The next 31 T cell receptor beta chains were all read from a single sample in a study of beta chain features in type 1 diabetes. Reverse transcribing all isolated RNA meant expressed TCRB transcripts were sequenced. Repertoires were generated with immunoSEQ multiplex PCR, while TCRdb's copy carries only in-frame clones and drops some. In the table there are 300,000 to 400,000 clones, 9.6% of which are singletons. For these TCRs, the target antigens are not known. Whole-study results and caveats: Within each of all four CD4+ subsets, Type 1 diabetes patients had TCRB CDR3s that were moderately but significantly shorter.

The sequenced material came from central memory CD4+ T cells from blood. These TCRs come from a man aged 25 to 40 with type 1 diabetes.

This clone appeared a few times. The same CDR3 arises from other DNA sequences in this sample as well. V usage is TRBV19 and J usage is TRBJ2-7; possibly TRBD1 or TRBD2 for D (5 bases each). The CDR3 is made up of 12 amino acids. The V gene lost 3 bases and the J gene lost 4 bases, with 7 bases spanning the gap. Germline V CDR1 and CDR2: LNHDA, SQIVND (reference sequence). CDR3 region: CASSMRGYEQYF. CDR3 sequence (DNA): TGTGCCAGTAGTATGAGGGGTTACGAGCAGTACTTC.

The chain recombines TRBV7-8 with TRBJ2-7; 13 nucleotides match TRBD2. The J segment lost 0 bases and the V segment lost 4 bases, leaving 3 bases of the junction unmatched. There are 16 residues in the CDR3. CDR1 and CDR2 from the germline V gene are SGHVS and FQNEAQ. As DNA, the CDR3 is TGTGCCAGCAGCTACGGACTAGCGGGAGACTCCTACGAGCAGTACTTC. Translation: CASSYGLAGDSYEQYF.

This clone was observed a handful of times. The chain carries TRBV9 and TRBJ2-1; the D gene could be TRBD1 or TRBD2 (5 bases each). CDR1 is SGDLS and CDR2 is YYNGEE in the germline V gene. This CDR3 contains 15 residues. V lost 0 bases to trimming and J lost 2 bases, with 9 bases between them. The chain's CDR3 is CASSVDGATYNEQFF. The CDR3 coding sequence is TGTGCCAGCAGCGTAGACGGGGCTACCTACAATGAGCAGTTCTTC.

The chain links TRBV7-9 to TRBJ2-5; no definite D call. CDR1 is SEHNR, CDR2 FQNEAQ, per germline (reference sequence). The CDR3 contains 12 residues. V was clipped by 4 bases and J by 9 bases, with 12 bases between them. The CDR3 region is CASSSVPAAQYF. CDR3 DNA: TGTGCCAGCAGCTCCGTTCCCGCGGCCCAGTACTTC.

The chain is built from TRBV9 and TRBJ2-1; 9 nucleotides align to TRBD2. The V gene end was trimmed by 4 bases and the J gene end by 6 bases; junction bases not matched to a gene: 2. The CDR3 is 13 amino acids. Germline V CDR1 and CDR2: SGDLS, YYNGEE. The CDR3 protein is CASSPAGGNEQFF. CDR3 DNA sequence: TGTGCCAGCAGCCCAGCGGGGGGCAATGAGCAGTTCTTC.

The V gene is TRBV7-2, the J gene TRBJ1-2; the D gene is possibly TRBD1 (6 bases). Trimming stripped 1 base from V and 4 bases from J, with 16 bases between. Looked up from germline, CDR1 is SGHTA and CDR2 is FQGNSA. The CDR3 loop spans 16 amino acids. In DNA form, the CDR3 reads TGTGCCAGCAGCTTAGGGACCGGGGGCGCTGGCTATGGCTACACCTTC. Protein sequence: CASSLGTGGAGYGYTF.

This chain links TRBV7-7 with TRBJ2-7, with D perhaps matching TRBD2 (5 bases). The CDR3 is made up of 13 amino acids. The germline gives CDR1 SSHAT, CDR2 FNYEAQ (reference sequence). Trimming removed 5 bases at V and 5 bases at J, with 13 bases between. CDR3 residues: CASSQLDFNEQYF. The CDR3 DNA reads as TGTGCCAGCAGCCAACTAGATTTCAACGAGCAGTACTTC.

The V gene is TRBV19, the J gene TRBJ2-7; unclear D gene. Trimming took 2 bases from V and 4 from J, leaving 12 bases between them. The CDR3 is 14 residues long. Germline CDR1 is LNHDA and CDR2 is SQIVND (reference sequence). The CDR3 here is CASSITLGVYEQYF. CDR3 in DNA: TGTGCCAGTAGTATAACTCTGGGTGTTTACGAGCAGTACTTC.

The chain employs TRBV13 and TRBJ2-5; D call uncertain. V was clipped by 2 bases and J by 7 bases, with 5 bases between them. Germline CDR1 and CDR2: PRHDT and FYEKMQ (reference sequence). The CDR3 extends over 11 amino acids. The CDR3 nucleotides read TGTGCCAGCAGCTTAATTGGGACCCAGTACTTC. This codes for CASSLIGTQYF.

V is TRBV11-1 and J is TRBJ1-3, with unresolved D. V was cut by 6 bases and J by 0 bases, with 6 bases left in between. The CDR3 length is 13 residues. CDR1 and CDR2 from the germline V gene are SGHAT and FQDESV (reference sequence). CDR3 sequence: CASSLPSGNTIYF. The CDR3 coding sequence is TGTGCCAGCAGTCTACCCTCTGGAAACACCATATATTTT.

This clone was seen many times. The V and J genes are TRBV18 and TRBJ2-1, with 11 nucleotides matching TRBD2. The CDR3 runs 16 residues. From germline, CDR1 is KGHSH and CDR2 LQKENI. V lost 2 bases and J lost 10; bases outside the gene matches: 10. CDR3 residues: CASSPGLAGGQAEQFF. The CDR3 DNA reads TGTGCCAGCTCACCAGGGCTAGCGGGAGGCCAAGCAGAGCAGTTCTTC.

The V and J genes are TRBV10-2 and TRBJ2-5; TRBD1 might be the D (6 bases). The CDR3 extends over 14 amino acids. Trimming left V 2 bases short and J 5 bases short, with 12 bases between. In germline, CDR1 is WSHSY, CDR2 SAAADI. The CDR3 here is CASSEPGQGETQYF. As DNA, the CDR3 is TGCGCCAGCAGTGAGCCGGGGCAGGGGGAGACCCAGTACTTC.

This clone was counted only a few times. J is TRBJ1-1 and V is TRBV28, with D perhaps matching TRBD1 (6 bases). The V end was cut by 6 bases, the J end by 3 bases, with 14 bases between. CDR3 size: 14 residues. The germline gives CDR1 MDHEN, CDR2 SYDVKM. The CDR3: CASRGGGVYTEAFF. The CDR3 region has the DNA TGTGCCAGCAGGGGAGGGGGGGTGTACACTGAAGCTTTCTTT. Variable domain in full (rest from reference TRBV28 and TRBJ1-1): DVKVTQSSRYLVKRTGEKVFLECVQDMDHENMFWYRQDPGLGLRLIYFSYDVKMKEKGDIPEGYSVSREKKERFSLILESASTNQTSMYLCASRGGGVYTEAFFGQGTRLTVV.

This clone was recorded at least ten times. The chain carries TRBV6-5 and TRBJ2-2, with D tentatively TRBD1 (6 bases). CDR1 and CDR2 from the germline V gene are MNHEY and SVGAGI. Trimming stripped 2 bases from V and 1 base from J, with 8 bases between. CDR3 length: 15 amino acids. The CDR3 DNA is TGTGCCAGCAGTTACCCGGGACAGAACACCGGGGAGCTGTTTTTT. It is translated as CASSYPGQNTGELFF.

The rearrangement uses TRBV6-5 and TRBJ2-1; no clear D. Germline V gene lookup returns CDR1 MNHEY and CDR2 SVGAGI. The CDR3 sequence is 13 residues long. V lost 2 bases, J lost 8 bases, and 10 bases lay in between. DNA for the CDR3: TGTGCCAGCAGTTACGTCGTGGGCGATGAGCAGTTCTTC. Translating it yields CASSYVVGDEQFF.

This clone was detected a few times. The chain recombines TRBV14 with TRBJ2-5; the match to TRBD2 covers 12 bases. With 3 bases clipped from V and 2 bases from J, the junction kept 4 bases outside the gene matches. Germline assignment: CDR1 SGHDN and CDR2 FVKESK. CDR3 length: 16 residues. CDR3 nucleotides: TGTGCCAGCAGCCACGGCGGACTAGCGGGGCAAGAGACCCAGTACTTC. Residues: CASSHGGLAGQETQYF.

This clone was recorded a few times. The chain couples TRBV18 to TRBJ2-7; 10 nucleotides match TRBD1. The CDR3 covers 17 residues. CDR1 and CDR2 (germline): KGHSH, LQKENI. The V gene end was trimmed by 6 bases and the J gene end by 0 bases; junction bases not matched to a gene: 11. The CDR3 DNA reads TGTGCCAGCTCCGCCGGGACAGGGGCGTTGAGCTCCTACGAGCAGTACTTC. It specifies CASSAGTGALSSYEQYF.

The V call is TRBV7-2, the J call TRBJ2-5, with no clear D. The DNA end is more similar to TRBJ2-7, so the J call may be wrong. Germline V gives CDR1 SGHTA, CDR2 FQGNSA. CDR3 length: 14 residues. The CDR3 loop reads CASSLEFTTHEQYF. In nucleotides, the CDR3 is TGTGCCAGCAGCTTAGAGTTTACGACGCACGAGCAGTACTTC.

The chain employs TRBV11-2 and TRBJ1-1, with D possibly TRBD1 on 5 matching bases. Germline CDR1 SGHAT, CDR2 FQNNGV. This CDR3 has 13 residues. Trimming removed 5 bases from V and 4 bases from J, with 11 bases in between. The CDR3 region is CASSAVGGTEAFF. The CDR3, as DNA: TGTGCCAGCAGCGCGGTCGGGGGCACTGAAGCTTTCTTT.

About this clone itself: An end of the junction does not agree with germline; a read error may underlie this. The identical CDR3 is also encoded by other nucleotide sequences in the sample. The chain employs TRBV5-1 and TRBJ2-1, with 8 bases identical to TRBD2. CDR1 and CDR2 from the germline V gene are SGHRS and YFSETQ. There are 16 residues in the CDR3. CDR3 sequence: CASSFTPGLGANEQFF. CDR3 nucleotides: TGCGCGAGCAGCTTTACCCCGGGACTAGGGGCGAATGAGCAGTTCTTC.

The CDR3 sequence: CASRRTENTEAFF. The DNA for the CDR3 is TGTGCCAGCAGAAGGACAGAAAACACTGAAGCTTTCTTT. The chain recombines TRBV27 with TRBJ1-1; TRBD1 is a possible D gene (6 bases). CDR3 size: 13 residues. Trimming stripped 6 bases from V and 2 bases from J, with 10 bases between. Germline CDR1 MNHEY, CDR2 SMNVEV (reference sequence).

The chain is built from TRBV6-6 and TRBJ2-7, with D perhaps matching TRBD2 (6 bases). Germline-derived CDR1 and CDR2 are MNHNY and SVGAGI (reference sequence). The CDR3 runs 15 residues. Trimming stripped 5 bases from V and 3 bases from J, with 17 bases between. The CDR3 here is CASSGARLVFYEQYF. CDR3 in DNA: TGTGCCAGCAGTGGCGCCCGACTAGTTTTCTACGAGCAGTACTTC.

Of note for this clone: Germline is not matched at one junction end, which may reflect a read error. The chain has TRBV10-3 and TRBJ2-3; no definite D call. The CDR3 runs to 13 residues. In germline, CDR1 is ENHRY, CDR2 SYGVKD. The CDR3 DNA sequence: TGTGCCAGCAGTTACTCGGGCCCCGATACGCAGTATTTT. Encoded protein: CASSYSGPDTQYF.

The table lists this clone with a few counts. This chain uses TRBV6-5 with TRBJ2-7, with 7 bases lining up with TRBD1. Germline CDR1 is MNHEY and CDR2 is SVGAGI. The CDR3 sequence is 14 residues long. V gave up 5 bases and J gave up 4 bases; unmatched junction bases: 8. CDR3 in DNA: TGTGCCAGCAGTCAGGGACCAGGGGGTTACGAGCAGTACTTC. It is translated as CASSQGPGGYEQYF.

The gene calls are TRBV7-2 and TRBJ2-1; the D gene is possibly TRBD1 (5 bases). The CDR3 runs 11 residues. Germline V gene sequence: CDR1 SGHTA, CDR2 FQGNSA. V lost 5 bases and J lost 10, with 9 bases in between. CDR3 bases: TGTGCCAGCAGCGTACAGGTCGAGCAGTTCTTC. It is translated as CASSVQVEQFF.

V and J are TRBV7-3 and TRBJ2-1; 8 nucleotides match TRBD1. The V gene's germline CDR1 is SGHTA and CDR2 FQGTGA. V lost 1 base, J lost 8 bases, and 13 bases stayed unmatched. The CDR3 contains 17 residues. The CDR3 sequence: CASSLRAQTGVGHEQFF. The CDR3 nucleotides read TGTGCCAGCAGCTTAAGGGCCCAGACAGGGGTTGGACATGAGCAGTTCTTC.

The rearrangement uses TRBV7-2 and TRBJ1-6; 10 positions match TRBD1. The CDR3 length is 15 residues. The V gene end was trimmed by 1 base and the J gene end by 10 bases; junction bases not matched to a gene: 4. Looked up from germline, CDR1 is SGHTA and CDR2 is FQGNSA. The CDR3 protein is CASSLVGQGRSPLHF. The CDR3, as DNA: TGTGCCAGCAGCTTAGTGGGACAGGGGAGGTCACCCCTCCACTTT. Looking up the rest from reference TRBV7-2 and TRBJ1-6 gives the full variable domain: GAGVSQSPSNKVTEKGKDVELRCDPISGHTALYWYRQSLGQGLEFLIYFQGNSAPDKSGLPSDRFSAERTGGSVSTLTIQRTQQEDSAVYLCASSLVGQGRSPLHFGNGTRLTVT.

V is TRBV9 and J is TRBJ2-6; D is undetermined. The CDR3 consists of 14 residues. The V gene lost 6 bases and the J gene lost 0 bases, with 7 bases spanning the gap. Germline V gene data show CDR1 as SGDLS and CDR2 as YYNGEE. The CDR3 DNA reads as TGTGCCAGCACCCCGGTCTCTGGGGCCAACGTCCTGACTTTC. This translates into CASTPVSGANVLTF.

The chain couples TRBV7-8 to TRBJ2-5; 11 positions agree with TRBD1. V lost 4 bases to trimming and J lost 3 bases; unmatched junction nucleotides: 7. Germline assignment: CDR1 SGHVS and CDR2 FQNEAQ. The CDR3 sequence is 16 residues long. CDR3 bases: TGTGCCAGCAGCTCCTTGGGGACAGGGGGTAAAGAGACCCAGTACTTC. Encoded protein: CASSSLGTGGKETQYF.

This CDR3 is CASSLAGLADGDTQYF. In nucleotides, the CDR3 is TGTGCCAGCAGCTTAGCGGGACTAGCGGACGGGGATACGCAGTATTTT. The V and J genes are TRBV7-9 and TRBJ2-3, with 11 bases matching TRBD2. This CDR3 has 16 residues. V was clipped by 0 bases and J by 6 bases; unmatched bases: 5. Germline V lookup: CDR1 SEHNR, CDR2 FQNEAQ (reference sequence).

The chain is built from TRBV7-8 and TRBJ1-4, with 8 bases lining up with TRBD1. The CDR3 is 16 amino acids. The germline gives CDR1 SGHVS, CDR2 FQNEAQ. The V gene end was trimmed by 5 bases and the J gene end by 4 bases; junction bases not matched to a gene: 9. The CDR3 nucleotides read TGTGCCAGCAGCCCTGAGGGGACAGGAATTAATGAAAAACTGTTTTTT. This translates into CASSPEGTGINEKLFF.